The clone carrying this T cell receptor (beta chain) has a count of ten or more. As yet, its antigen is unknown. This sample is part of a study of T-cell reconstitution after alpha-beta-depleted transplantation in children. Notes on the study in general: Some patients showed high day-60 TCRbeta diversity, which derived from surviving recipient T cells and thymic progenitors. When one year had passed after transplant, most T-cell counts and diversity came from newly produced T cells. As was reported, about two months after transplant, alpha-beta T cells came from several hundred expanded graft clones.

Unique molecular identifiers featured in how the TCRbeta library was prepared. Each CDR3 protein is one row after TCRdb ran MiXCR on the PCR reads. The table lists 140,000 or so distinct CDR3 sequences, 8.8% of them singletons, with around 18% in the top ten. From germline, CDR1 is MDHEN and CDR2 SYDVKM. Between the trimmed V and J ends, which lost 3 bases and 0 bases, there was a span of 11 bases. The CDR3 spans 16 residues. This specimen was PBMCs, mostly from graft donor cells, taken 180 days after TCRalphabeta/CD19-depleted stem cell transplant. The genes are TRBV28 and TRBJ2-2, with TRBD1 as a possible D gene (6 bases). The TCR comes from a female patient aged 2-9 years who had a stem cell transplant for congenital amegakaryocytic thrombocytopenia, so the T cells may come from the graft donor. DNA of the CDR3: TGTGCCAGCAGTTTGGGGGCAGTTGCGAACACCGGGGAGCTGTTTTTT. Translation: CASSLGAVANTGELFF.